The entry below gives a single TCR beta chain sequence along with its context. How the authors handled the data: Amplified reference gene primers provided the basis for estimating nucleated cell counts. Clones were sequenced by immunoSEQ multiplex PCR, and TCRdb holds only the in-frame ones, with some missing. V, J and clone size derive from that table, while D and trimming were established from the DNA sequence. The sample consists of hundreds of thousands of clones, approximately 90% of them appearing once. These data belong to a study of blood T cell repertoires in COVID-19. Overall study context: The United States, Italy and Spain supplied acute and convalescent COVID-19 samples.

Cohort allocation depended upon clinical history that participants reported. The V and J ends lost 1 base and 8 bases respectively, with 6 bases between them. Germline V lookup: CDR1 GTSNPN, CDR2 SVGIG (reference sequence). This CDR3 is 12 amino acids long. Sequencing was done on a sample of PBMCs or T cells enriched from blood (not recorded which). This receptor was taken from a man younger than 40 who had recovered from COVID-19. The genes are TRBV30 and TRBJ1-6; D not certain. CDR3 coding DNA: TGTGCCTGGAGTGCCAATGATTCACCCCTCCACTTT. It codes for CAWSANDSPLHF.